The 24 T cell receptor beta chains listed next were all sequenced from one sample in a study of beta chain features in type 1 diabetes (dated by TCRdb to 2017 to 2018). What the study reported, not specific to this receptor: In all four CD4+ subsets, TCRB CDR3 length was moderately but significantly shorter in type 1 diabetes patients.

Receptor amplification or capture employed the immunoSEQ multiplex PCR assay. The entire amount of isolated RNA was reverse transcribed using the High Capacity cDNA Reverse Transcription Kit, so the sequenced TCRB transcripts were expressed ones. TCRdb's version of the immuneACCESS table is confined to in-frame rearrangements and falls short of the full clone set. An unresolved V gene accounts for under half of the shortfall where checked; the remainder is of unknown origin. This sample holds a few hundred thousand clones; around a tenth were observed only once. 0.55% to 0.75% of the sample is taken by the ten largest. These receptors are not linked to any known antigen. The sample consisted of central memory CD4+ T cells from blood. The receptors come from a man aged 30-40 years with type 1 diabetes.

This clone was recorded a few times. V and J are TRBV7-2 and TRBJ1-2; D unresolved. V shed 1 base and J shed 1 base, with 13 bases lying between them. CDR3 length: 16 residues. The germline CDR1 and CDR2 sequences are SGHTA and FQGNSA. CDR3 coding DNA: TGTGCCAGCAGCTTAGGGGGTGTCGTGCTTAACTATGGCTACACCTTC. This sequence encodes CASSLGGVVLNYGYTF. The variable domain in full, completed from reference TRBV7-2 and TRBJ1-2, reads GAGVSQSPSNKVTEKGKDVELRCDPISGHTALYWYRQSLGQGLEFLIYFQGNSAPDKSGLPSDRFSAERTGGSVSTLTIQRTQQEDSAVYLCASSLGGVVLNYGYTFGSGTRLTVV.

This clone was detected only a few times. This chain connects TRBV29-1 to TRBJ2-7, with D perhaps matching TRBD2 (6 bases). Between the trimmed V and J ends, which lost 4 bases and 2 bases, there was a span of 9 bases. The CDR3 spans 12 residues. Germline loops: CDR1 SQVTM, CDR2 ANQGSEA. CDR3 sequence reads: CSVGGGTYEQYF. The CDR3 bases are TGCAGCGTTGGGGGAGGCACCTACGAGCAGTACTTC.

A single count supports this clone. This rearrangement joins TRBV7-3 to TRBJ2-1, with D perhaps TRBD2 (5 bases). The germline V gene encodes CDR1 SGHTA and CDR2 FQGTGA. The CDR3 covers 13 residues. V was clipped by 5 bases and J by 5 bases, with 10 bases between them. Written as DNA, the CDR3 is TGTGCCAGCAGCATCACTAGTAACAATGAGCAGTTCTTC. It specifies CASSITSNNEQFF.

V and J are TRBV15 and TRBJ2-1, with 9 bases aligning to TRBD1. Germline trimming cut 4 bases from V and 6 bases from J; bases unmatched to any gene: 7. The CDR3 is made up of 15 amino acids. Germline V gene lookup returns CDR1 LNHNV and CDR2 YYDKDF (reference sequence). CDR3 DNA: TGTGCCACCAGCACCCGGGACAGGGACTCCAATGAGCAGTTCTTC. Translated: CATSTRDRDSNEQFF.

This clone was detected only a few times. This CDR3 is CANSLGQGFYEQYF. The CDR3 DNA follows: TGTGCCAATTCACTAGGACAGGGGTTTTACGAGCAGTACTTC. This sequence joins TRBV27 and TRBJ2-7, with 9 bases lining up with TRBD1. This CDR3 has 14 residues. V lost 10 bases to trimming and J lost 4 bases; unmatched junction nucleotides: 11. Germline loops: CDR1 MNHEY, CDR2 SMNVEV (reference sequence).

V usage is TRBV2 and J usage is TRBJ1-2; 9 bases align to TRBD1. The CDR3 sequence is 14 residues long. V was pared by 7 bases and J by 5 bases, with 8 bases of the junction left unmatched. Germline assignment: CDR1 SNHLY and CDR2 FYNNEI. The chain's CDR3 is CASNRGQGGYGYTF. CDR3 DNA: TGTGCCAGCAATAGGGGACAGGGTGGGTATGGCTACACCTTC. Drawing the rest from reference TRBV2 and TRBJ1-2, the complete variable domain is EPEVTQTPSHQVTQMGQEVILRCVPISNHLYFYWYRQILGQKVEFLVSFYNNEISEKSEIFDDQFSVERPDGSNFTLKIRSTKLEDSAMYFCASNRGQGGYGYTFGSGTRLTVV.

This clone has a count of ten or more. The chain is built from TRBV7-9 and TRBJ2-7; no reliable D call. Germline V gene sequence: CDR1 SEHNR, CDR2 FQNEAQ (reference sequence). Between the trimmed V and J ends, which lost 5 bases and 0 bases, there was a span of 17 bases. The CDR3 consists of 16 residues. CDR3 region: CASSPDGYTYSYEQYF. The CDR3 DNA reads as TGTGCCAGCAGCCCAGACGGTTATACGTACTCCTACGAGCAGTACTTC.

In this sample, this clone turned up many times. The CDR3 DNA reads TGTGCCAGCTCACCACCTGAGCGGGAGTACGGGGAGCTGTTTTTT. Its translation is CASSPPEREYGELFF. The V gene is TRBV18, the J gene TRBJ2-2, with 8 bases that match TRBD2. V lost 0 bases to trimming and J lost 7 bases; unmatched junction nucleotides: 4. Germline values: CDR1 KGHSH, CDR2 LQKENI. The CDR3 runs 15 residues.

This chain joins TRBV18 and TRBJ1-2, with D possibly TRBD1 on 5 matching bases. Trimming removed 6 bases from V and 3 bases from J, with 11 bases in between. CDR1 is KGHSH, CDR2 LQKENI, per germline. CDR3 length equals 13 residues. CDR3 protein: CASSSEGYYGYTF. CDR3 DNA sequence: TGTGCCAGCTCGTCCGAGGGGTACTATGGCTACACCTTC.

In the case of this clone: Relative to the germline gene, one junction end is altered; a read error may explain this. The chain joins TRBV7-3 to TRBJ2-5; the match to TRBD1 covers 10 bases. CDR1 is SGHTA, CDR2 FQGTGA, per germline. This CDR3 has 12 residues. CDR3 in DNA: TGTGCCAGCAGCTTCCAGGGACAGGGGATGAACTTC. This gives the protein CASSFQGQGMNF.

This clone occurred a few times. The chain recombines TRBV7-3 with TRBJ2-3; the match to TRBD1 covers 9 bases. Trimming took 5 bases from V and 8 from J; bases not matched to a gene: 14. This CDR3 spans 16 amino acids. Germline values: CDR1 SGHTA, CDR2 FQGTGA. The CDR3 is CASSLTAGQGTGTQYF. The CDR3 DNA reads TGTGCCAGCAGCCTTACGGCGGGACAGGGAACGGGTACGCAGTATTTT. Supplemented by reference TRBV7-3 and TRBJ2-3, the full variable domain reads GAGVSQTPSNKVTEKGKYVELRCDPISGHTALYWYRQSLGQGPEFLIYFQGTGAADDSGLPNDRFFAVRPEGSVSTLKIQRTERGDSAVYLCASSLTAGQGTGTQYFGPGTRLTVL.

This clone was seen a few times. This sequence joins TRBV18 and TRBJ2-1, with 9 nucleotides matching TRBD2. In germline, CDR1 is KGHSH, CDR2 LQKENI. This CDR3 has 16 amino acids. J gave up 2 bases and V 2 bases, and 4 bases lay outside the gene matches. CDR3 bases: TGTGCCAGCTCACCAAGGCTAGCGGGGACCTACAATGAGCAGTTCTTC. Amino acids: CASSPRLAGTYNEQFF.

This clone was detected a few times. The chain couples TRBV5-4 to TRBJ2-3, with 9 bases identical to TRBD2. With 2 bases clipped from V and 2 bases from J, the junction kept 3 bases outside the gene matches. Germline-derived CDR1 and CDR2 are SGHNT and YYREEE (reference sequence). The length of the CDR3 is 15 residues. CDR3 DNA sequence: TGTGCCAGCAGCTTACCTAGCGGGAACACAGATACGCAGTATTTT. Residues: CASSLPSGNTDTQYF.

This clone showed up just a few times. CDR3: CASSFQNTGELFF. CDR3 DNA: TGTGCCAGCAGCTTCCAGAACACCGGGGAGCTGTTTTTT. The V call is TRBV11-2, the J call TRBJ2-2, with no clear D. CDR3 length: 13 amino acids. V gave up 3 bases and J gave up 1 base, with 3 bases separating them. Per germline, CDR1 SGHAT and CDR2 FQNNGV.

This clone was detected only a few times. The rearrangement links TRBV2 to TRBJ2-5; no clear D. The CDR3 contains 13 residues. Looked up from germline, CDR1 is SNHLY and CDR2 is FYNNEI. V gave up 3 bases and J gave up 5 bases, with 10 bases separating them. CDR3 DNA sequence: TGTGCCAGCAGTGATTTAGATAGGGAGACCCAGTACTTC. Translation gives CASSDLDRETQYF.

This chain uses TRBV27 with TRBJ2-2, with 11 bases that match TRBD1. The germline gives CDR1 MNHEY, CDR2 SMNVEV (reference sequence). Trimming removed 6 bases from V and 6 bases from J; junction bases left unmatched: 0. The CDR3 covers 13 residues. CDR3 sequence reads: CASRGQGAGELFF. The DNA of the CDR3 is TGTGCCAGCAGGGGACAGGGGGCCGGGGAGCTGTTTTTT.

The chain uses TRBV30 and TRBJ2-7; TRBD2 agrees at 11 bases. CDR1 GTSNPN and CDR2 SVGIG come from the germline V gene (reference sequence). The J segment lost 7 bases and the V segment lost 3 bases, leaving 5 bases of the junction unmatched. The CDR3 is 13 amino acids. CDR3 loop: CAWRLAGAGEQYF. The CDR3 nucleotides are TGTGCCTGGAGACTAGCGGGAGCTGGAGAGCAGTACTTC.

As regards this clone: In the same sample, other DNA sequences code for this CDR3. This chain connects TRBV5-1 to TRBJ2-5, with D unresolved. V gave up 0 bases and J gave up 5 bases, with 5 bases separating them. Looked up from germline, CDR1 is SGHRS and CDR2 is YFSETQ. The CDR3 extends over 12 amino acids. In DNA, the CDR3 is TGCGCCAGCAGCTTGGCAAGGGAGACCCAGTACTTC. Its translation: CASSLARETQYF.

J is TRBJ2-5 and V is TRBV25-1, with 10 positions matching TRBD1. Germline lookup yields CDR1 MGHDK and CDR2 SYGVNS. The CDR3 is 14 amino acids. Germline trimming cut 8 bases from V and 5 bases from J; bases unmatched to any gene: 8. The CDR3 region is CASGPGQGVETQYF. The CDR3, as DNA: TGTGCCAGCGGACCTGGACAGGGGGTCGAGACCCAGTACTTC.

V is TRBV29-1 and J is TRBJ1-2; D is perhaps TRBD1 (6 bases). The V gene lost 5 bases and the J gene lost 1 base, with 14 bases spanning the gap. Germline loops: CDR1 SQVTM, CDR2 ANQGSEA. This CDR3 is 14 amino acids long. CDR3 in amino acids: CSVLGQYFNYGYTF. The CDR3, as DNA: TGCAGCGTTCTCGGACAGTATTTTAACTATGGCTACACCTTC. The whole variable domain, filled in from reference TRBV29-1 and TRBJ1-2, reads SAVISQKPSRDICQRGTSLTIQCQVDSQVTMMFWYRQQPGQSLTLIATANQGSEATYESGFVIDKFPISRPNLTFSTLTVSNMSPEDSSIYLCSVLGQYFNYGYTFGSGTRLTVV.

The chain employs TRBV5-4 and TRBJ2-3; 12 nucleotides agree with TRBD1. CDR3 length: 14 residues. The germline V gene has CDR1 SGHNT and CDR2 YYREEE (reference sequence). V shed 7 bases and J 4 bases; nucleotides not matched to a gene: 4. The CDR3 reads CASSGTGGADTQYF. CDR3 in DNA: TGTGCCAGCTCCGGGACAGGGGGCGCAGATACGCAGTATTTT.

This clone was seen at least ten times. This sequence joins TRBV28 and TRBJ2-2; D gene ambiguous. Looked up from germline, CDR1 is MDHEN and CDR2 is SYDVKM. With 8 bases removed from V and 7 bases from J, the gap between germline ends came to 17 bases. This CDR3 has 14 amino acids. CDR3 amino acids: CASLVTGRVGELFF. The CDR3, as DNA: TGTGCCAGCCTTGTAACGGGCCGAGTCGGGGAGCTGTTTTTT.

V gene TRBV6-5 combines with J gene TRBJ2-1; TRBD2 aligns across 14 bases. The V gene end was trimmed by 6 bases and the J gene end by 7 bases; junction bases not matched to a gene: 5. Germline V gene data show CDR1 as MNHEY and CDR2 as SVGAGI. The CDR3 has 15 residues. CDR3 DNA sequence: TGTGCCAGCAGGCGACTAGCGGGAGGGGTAAATGAGCAGTTCTTC. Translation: CASRRLAGGVNEQFF.

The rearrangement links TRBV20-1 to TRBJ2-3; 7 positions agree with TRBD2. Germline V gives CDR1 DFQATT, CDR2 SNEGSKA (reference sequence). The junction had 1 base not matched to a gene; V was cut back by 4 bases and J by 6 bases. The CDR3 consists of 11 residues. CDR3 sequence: CSAILADTQYF. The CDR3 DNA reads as TGCAGTGCTATACTAGCGGATACGCAGTATTTT.